This T cell receptor beta chain came from a study of blood T cell repertoires in COVID-19. Overall study: PBMCs, B-cell-depleted T cells, or T cells were the source of the cDNA or gDNA that made up the material.

Data came from immunoSEQ multiplex PCR; TCRdb stores just in-frame clones and leaves some out. This table has 210,000 or so clones, about 83% appearing once. The sequenced sample consisted of peripheral blood. The TCR originated in a woman in her forties or fifties with active or convalescent COVID-19.

The CDR3 sequence is CASSPGTGGTDTQYF. The CDR3 coding sequence is TGTGCCAGCAGCCCGGGGACAGGGGGAACAGATACGCAGTATTTT. The rearrangement joins TRBV7-9 to TRBJ2-3; TRBD1 aligns across 11 bases. The trim removed 5 bases at V and 3 bases at J, leaving 4 bases unmatched. The CDR3 sequence is 15 residues long. The germline V gene encodes CDR1 SEHNR and CDR2 FQNEAQ (reference sequence).